This T cell receptor (beta chain) was observed in a study of blood T cells in healthy people across ages. Then a second PCR, running about 6 to 11 cycles, was carried out with a sample-barcoded 5' primer and a J-beta primer mix. TCRdb independently ran MiXCR on the 5' RACE reads; one entry per CDR3 protein. This sample has about 670,000 distinct CDR3 sequences; roughly 41% occur once, and the top ten carry roughly 30%. This clonotype was seen a handful of times. The CDR3 totals 13 residues. Germline loops: CDR1 LNHNV, CDR2 YYDKDF (reference sequence). Trimming left V 1 base short and J 4 bases short, with 7 bases between.

The material sequenced was blood. The receptor was isolated from an elderly man in good health. This chain links TRBV15 with TRBJ1-1; no clear D gene. The CDR3 bases are TGTGCCACCAGCAGAGGTGGTTTCACTGAAGCTTTCTTT. This gives the protein CATSRGGFTEAFF.